This T cell receptor beta chain was profiled in a study of identical twins. Study findings and constraints: Researchers reported excess low generation probability among twin-shared out-of-frame alpha sequences.

Germline assignment: CDR1 MNHEY and CDR2 SVGAGI. The CDR3 is made up of 16 amino acids. V lost 2 bases and J lost 4; bases outside the gene matches: 6. Each CDR3 protein gets one entry after TCRdb re-called the 5' RACE reads with MiXCR. The sample contains 690,000 or so distinct CDR3 sequences, 8% to 9% of which appear only once. On this clonotype itself: The antigen is unknown.

Separately, the same data were catalogued under a study of yellow fever vaccine responses in identical twins.

The sequence was obtained from a woman younger than 30 in good health. The V and J genes are TRBV6-5 and TRBJ2-2, with TRBD2 matching over 8 bases. Sequenced input: PBMCs. The CDR3, as DNA: TGTGCCAGCAGTTACACCCCGAGCGGGGGCACCGGGGAGCTGTTTTTT. Translation: CASSYTPSGGTGELFF.